This TCR beta chain stems from a study of cytomegalovirus exposure and HLA in healthy donors. At the time of sampling, donors were nominally healthy, though unrecorded immune exposures were likely. The study, taken as a whole, reports: Equally common other TCR beta chains were less clonally expanded than HLA-associated ones, a later analysis found.

Researchers ran the PCR with 60 Vbeta and 13 Jbeta primers. Profiled with immunoSEQ multiplex PCR; TCRdb holds only in-frame clones, not every one. The sample records some 60,000 clones, about 89% being singletons. Between the trimmed V and J ends, which lost 5 bases and 7 bases, there was a span of 14 bases. The CDR3 extends over 13 amino acids. The germline CDR1 and CDR2 sequences are SEHNR and FQNEAQ (reference sequence). In the case of this clone: Antigen specificity is unknown.

Sequenced: PBMCs. The origin of this receptor is a man between 18 and 35 years old in good health and CMV-seronegative. The rearrangement uses TRBV7-9 and TRBJ1-1; tentative D call: TRBD1 (6 bases). Written as DNA, the CDR3 is TGTGCCAGCAGCCGGACAGTTGAAAATGAAGCTTTCTTT. Translated, it gives CASSRTVENEAFF.